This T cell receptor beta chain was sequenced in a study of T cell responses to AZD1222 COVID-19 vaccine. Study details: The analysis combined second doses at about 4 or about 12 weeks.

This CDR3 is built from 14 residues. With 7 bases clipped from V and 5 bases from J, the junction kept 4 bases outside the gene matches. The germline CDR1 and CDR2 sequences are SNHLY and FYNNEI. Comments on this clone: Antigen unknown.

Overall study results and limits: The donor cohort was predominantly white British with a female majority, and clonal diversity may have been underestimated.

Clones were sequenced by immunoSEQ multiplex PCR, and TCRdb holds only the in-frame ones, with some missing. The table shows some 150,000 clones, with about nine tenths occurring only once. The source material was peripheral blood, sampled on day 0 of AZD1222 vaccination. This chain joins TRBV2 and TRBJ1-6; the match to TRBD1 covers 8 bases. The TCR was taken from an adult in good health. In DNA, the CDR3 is TGTGCCAGCATCCCGGACAGGGATAATTCACCCCTCCACTTT. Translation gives CASIPDRDNSPLHF.